This T cell receptor (beta chain) appears in the sequencing data of a study of CD8 T cells in ankylosing spondylitis. Regarding the study as a whole: Researchers report that disease-linked clones proved CD8+ and relatively rare in peripheral blood.

Concerning this clonotype: Its target is not known.

As the method for making TCR beta libraries, quantitative 5'-RACE with molecular barcodes was used. Each CDR3 protein gets one entry after TCRdb re-called the 5' RACE reads with MiXCR. This sample has fewer than 250,000 distinct CDR3 sequences, with 32% found just once. Germline-derived CDR1 and CDR2 are ENHRY and SYGVKD. Trimming took 7 bases from V and 5 from J, leaving 11 bases between them. CDR3 length: 12 amino acids. Material for sequencing was blood, either unsorted or a sorted T cell fraction (not recorded which). V is TRBV10-3 and J is TRBJ1-2, with D possibly TRBD1 on 6 matching bases. This TCR was sampled from a male donor with ankylosing spondylitis or in good health (not recorded which). This CDR3 reads CAITQGEYGYTF. CDR3 in DNA: TGTGCCATCACACAGGGTGAATATGGCTACACCTTC.